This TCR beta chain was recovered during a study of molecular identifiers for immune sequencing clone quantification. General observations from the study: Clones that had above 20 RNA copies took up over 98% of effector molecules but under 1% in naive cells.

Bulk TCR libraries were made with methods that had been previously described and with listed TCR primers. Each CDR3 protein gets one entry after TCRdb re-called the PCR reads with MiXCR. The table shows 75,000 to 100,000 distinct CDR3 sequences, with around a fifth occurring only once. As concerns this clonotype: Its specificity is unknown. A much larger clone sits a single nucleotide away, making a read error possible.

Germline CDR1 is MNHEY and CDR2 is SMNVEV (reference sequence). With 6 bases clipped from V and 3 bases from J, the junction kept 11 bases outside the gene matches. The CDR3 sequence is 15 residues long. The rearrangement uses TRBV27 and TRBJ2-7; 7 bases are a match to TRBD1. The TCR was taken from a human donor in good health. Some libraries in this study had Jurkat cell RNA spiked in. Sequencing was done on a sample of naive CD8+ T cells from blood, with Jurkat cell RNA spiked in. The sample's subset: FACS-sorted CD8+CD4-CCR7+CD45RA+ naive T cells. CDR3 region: CASRVSGTDIYEQYF. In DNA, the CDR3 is TGTGCCAGCAGAGTATCCGGGACAGATATCTACGAGCAGTACTTC.